This TCR beta chain derives from a study of shared clonotypes between healthy human individuals. Study summary: Used for every donor were three CD4 naive, three CD4 memory, two CD8 naive and one CD8 memory plate.

Germline values: CDR1 SGHRS, CDR2 YFSETQ. V shed 4 bases and J 0 bases; nucleotides not matched to a gene: 0. This CDR3 spans 14 amino acids. About this clone itself: The sample has other DNA sequences that encode this CDR3 too.

The protocol was immunoSEQ multiplex PCR, while the TCRdb copy is restricted to in-frame clones and leaves out a portion. The data contain about 980,000 clones, approximately 80% of them singletons. This rearrangement joins TRBV5-1 to TRBJ2-2, with 7 bases identical to TRBD2. This sequence was found in a man younger than 35 in good health. Sequencing input: memory CD4+ T cells sorted from blood. This sample's subset: CD45RA-negative fraction. The CDR3 coding sequence is TGCGCCAGCAGCAGCGGGGCGAACACCGGGGAGCTGTTTTTT. Protein product: CASSSGANTGELFF.